The 30 T cell receptor beta chains reported below all come from one sample, sequenced in a study of human T cells and chemical hapten exposure. Regarding time point: pre-sensitization, week 0. Described treatment: therapeutic diphenylcyclopropenone sensitization with weekly scalp DPC. The starting material, unfractionated whole blood, was used for total RNA extraction. In TCRdb, the RACE reads were re-called with MiXCR into one record per CDR3 protein. Among roughly 56,000 distinct CDR3 sequences, approximately 9.6% were seen once, and the ten largest hold 9.5% to 10%. The sample consisted of whole blood, taken in connection with sensitization to the hapten diphenylcyclopropenone (DPC). The receptors shown here come from a woman under 40 with alopecia areata. Some clones in this sample may be carry-over from other donors' samples.

The CDR3 nucleotides read TGCAGTGCCAAGGAGGGATTGGGCACAGATACGCAGTATTTT. As protein: CSAKEGLGTDTQYF. The gene calls are TRBV20-1 and TRBJ2-3, with D perhaps matching TRBD2 (6 bases). CDR1 and CDR2 (germline): DFQATT, SNEGSKA (reference sequence). Trimming took off 6 bases at V and 1 base at J, with 14 bases between the two ends. The CDR3 has 14 amino acids.

This clonotype was counted a few times. The rearrangement links TRBV27 to TRBJ1-2; the match to TRBD1 covers 9 bases. V lost 2 bases, J lost 8 bases, and 6 bases stayed unmatched. The CDR3 spans 14 residues. The germline gives CDR1 MNHEY, CDR2 SMNVEV (reference sequence). In DNA, the CDR3 is TGTGCCAGCAGTTTAAGGGGACAGGGTTACGGCTACACCTTC. Protein product: CASSLRGQGYGYTF.

This clonotype has ten or more counts. This sequence joins TRBV11-2 and TRBJ1-2, with 7 bases that match TRBD1. Germline V gene lookup returns CDR1 SGHAT and CDR2 FQNNGV. Trimming cost V 1 base and J 6 bases; bases outside gene matches: 14. The CDR3 contains 17 residues. CDR3 sequence reads: CASSLGRSQGESHGYTF. The CDR3 nucleotides are TGTGCCAGCAGCTTAGGAAGGAGCCAGGGGGAGAGTCATGGCTACACCTTC.

This clonotype was detected only a few times. The rearrangement joins TRBV14 to TRBJ1-1; D gene uncertain. Germline CDR1 and CDR2: SGHDN and FVKESK. V was clipped by 1 base and J by 9 bases, with 15 bases between them. The CDR3 covers 14 residues. CDR3 nucleotides: TGTGCCAGCAGCCAAGTGGTTGAGGGAACACAAGCTTTCTTT. Translating gives CASSQVVEGTQAFF.

There are many counts of this clonotype. The chain recombines TRBV27 with TRBJ1-1; D is unresolved. The CDR3 loop spans 13 amino acids. CDR1 and CDR2 from the germline V gene are MNHEY and SMNVEV (reference sequence). V was trimmed by 4 bases and J by 8 bases, leaving 14 bases between them. The CDR3 here is CASSSSPSIEAFF. As DNA, the CDR3 is TGTGCCAGCAGTTCCTCCCCCTCCATAGAAGCTTTCTTT.

The V and J genes are TRBV12-3 or TRBV12-4 and TRBJ1-1, with D maybe TRBD1 (6 bases). The CDR3 runs 14 residues. V lost 5 bases to trimming and J lost 4 bases, with 14 bases between them. The CDR3 here is CASSVQGRGTEAFF. In nucleotides, the CDR3 is TGTGCCAGCAGTGTCCAGGGGAGAGGCACTGAAGCTTTCTTT.

This clonotype was observed a few times. V usage is TRBV12-3 or TRBV12-4 and J usage is TRBJ2-3; D may match TRBD1 or TRBD2 (6 bases each). Between the trimmed V and J ends, which lost 2 bases and 2 bases, there was a span of 11 bases. The CDR3 length is 15 residues. CDR3 region: CASSLRGRNTDTQYF. For the CDR3, the DNA is TGTGCCAGCAGTTTACGGGGGCGGAACACAGATACGCAGTATTTT.

This chain connects TRBV5-1 to TRBJ2-3; TRBD1 matches at 8 bases. Germline V gene sequence: CDR1 SGHRS, CDR2 YFSETQ. The CDR3 contains 18 residues. J was trimmed by 2 bases and V by 5 bases; bases with no gene match: 16. CDR3 in amino acids: CASRPDQGARANTDTQYF. The CDR3 coding sequence is TGCGCCAGCAGGCCGGATCAGGGGGCCCGAGCTAACACAGATACGCAGTATTTT.

The sample holds a few counts of this clonotype. The chain carries TRBV6-6 and TRBJ1-2; D uncertain. CDR1 MNHNY and CDR2 SVGAGI come from the germline V gene (reference sequence). The CDR3 contains 19 residues. V was shortened by 5 bases and J by 0 bases, with 25 bases between the two germline ends. Written as DNA, the CDR3 is TGTGCCAGCAGTGCGGTGGCAGCCGGATTCGTCCGAGCTAACTATGGCTACACCTTC. The encoded protein is CASSAVAAGFVRANYGYTF.

This clonotype has just a few counts. This sequence joins TRBV5-1 and TRBJ1-1, with 7 positions matching TRBD1. V was clipped by 0 bases and J by 11 bases; unmatched bases: 10. Germline loops: CDR1 SGHRS, CDR2 YFSETQ. The CDR3 is 14 amino acids. The CDR3 DNA reads as TGCGCCAGCAGCTTGGCTGGGATACAGGGGACCGCTTTCTTT. This codes for CASSLAGIQGTAFF.

This clonotype was seen many times. The chain employs TRBV5-1 and TRBJ2-1; D ambiguous. The germline gives CDR1 SGHRS, CDR2 YFSETQ. Trimming left V 0 bases short and J 0 bases short, with 10 bases between. This CDR3 has 16 residues. The DNA for the CDR3 is TGCGCCAGCAGCTTGGGACTGGTGAGCTCCTACAATGAGCAGTTCTTC. It codes for CASSLGLVSSYNEQFF.

The J gene is TRBJ2-3, the V gene TRBV6-5, with a possible D match to TRBD1 (5 bases). The V end lost 7 bases, the J end lost 3 bases, and 17 bases lay between the germline ends. The CDR3 totals 15 residues. In germline, CDR1 is MNHEY, CDR2 SVGAGI. The CDR3 bases are TGTGCCAGCATTCTTTGGGGCCGGTGGACAGATACGCAGTATTTT. Translating gives CASILWGRWTDTQYF.

This chain joins TRBV4-3 and TRBJ1-3; 7 bases are shared with TRBD1. Germline V gives CDR1 LGHNA, CDR2 YSLEER. V lost 1 base, J lost 0 bases, and 9 bases stayed unmatched. The CDR3 is made up of 18 amino acids. The CDR3: CASSQAGRGASSGNTIYF. Here the CDR3 DNA reads TGCGCCAGCAGCCAAGCGGGCAGGGGGGCGAGCTCTGGAAACACCATATATTTT.

In its sample, this clonotype was seen a few times. The chain couples TRBV3-1 to TRBJ2-5; the match to TRBD2 covers 7 bases. Trimming at V came to 4 bases and at J to 1 base, leaving 9 bases not matched to a gene. The CDR3 has 16 amino acids. The germline V gene encodes CDR1 LGHDT and CDR2 YNNKEL (reference sequence). The CDR3 loop reads CASSPVRASGQETQYF. CDR3 DNA sequence: TGTGCCAGCAGCCCCGTAAGAGCTAGCGGCCAAGAGACCCAGTACTTC.

This sequence joins TRBV27 and TRBJ2-1; D uncertain. V was shortened by 5 bases and J by 0 bases, with 5 bases between the two germline ends. The germline CDR1 and CDR2 sequences are MNHEY and SMNVEV (reference sequence). The length of the CDR3 is 13 residues. CDR3 DNA: TGTGCCAGCAGTAGGCCCTCCTACAATGAGCAGTTCTTC. This sequence encodes CASSRPSYNEQFF.

The chain carries TRBV9 and TRBJ1-1; D unclear. The CDR3 contains 16 residues. Germline V gene data show CDR1 as SGDLS and CDR2 as YYNGEE. Between the trimmed V and J ends, which lost 0 bases and 0 bases, there was a span of 12 bases. CDR3 amino acids: CASSVDGVGLNTEAFF. The CDR3 DNA reads TGTGCCAGCAGCGTAGATGGGGTGGGCCTGAACACTGAAGCTTTCTTT.

The V gene is TRBV29-1, the J gene TRBJ2-3; possible D gene TRBD2, 7 bases. This CDR3 has 17 residues. The V and J ends lost 0 bases and 1 base respectively, with 17 bases between them. Germline V gene sequence: CDR1 SQVTM, CDR2 ANQGSEA. CDR3 nucleotides: TGCAGCGTTGAAGATCGGGTGGGGGGGCTACGCACAGATACGCAGTATTTT. Encoded protein: CSVEDRVGGLRTDTQYF.

The CDR3, as DNA: TGCGCCAGCAGCTTGGGAGGGCGCGACACAGATACGCAGTATTTT. Translating gives CASSLGGRDTDTQYF. This chain connects TRBV5-1 to TRBJ2-3, with D possibly being TRBD2 (5 bases). V lost 0 bases, J lost 2 bases, and 10 bases lay in between. The length of the CDR3 is 15 residues. The germline CDR1 and CDR2 sequences are SGHRS and YFSETQ.

This clonotype occurred many times. The chain carries TRBV28 and TRBJ1-5, with a possible D match to TRBD1 (5 bases). Germline V gives CDR1 MDHEN, CDR2 SYDVKM. The CDR3 has 14 amino acids. The V gene lost 10 bases and the J gene lost 6 bases, with 19 bases spanning the gap. The CDR3 spells CATVWLGEGQPQHF. The CDR3, as DNA: TGTGCCACCGTTTGGTTAGGGGAGGGTCAGCCCCAGCATTTT.

This clonotype was counted at least ten times. The gene calls are TRBV28 and TRBJ1-3; D might be TRBD1 (6 bases). Trimming removed 6 bases at V and 4 bases at J, with 16 bases between. Germline CDR1 reads MDHEN; CDR2 reads SYDVKM. There are 15 residues in the CDR3. CDR3 DNA sequence: TGTGCCAGCAGGCAAGGGGGGTTTAGGGGAAACACCATATATTTT. Its translation is CASRQGGFRGNTIYF.

J is TRBJ2-5 and V is TRBV9; D uncertain. The V gene lost 0 bases and the J gene lost 5 bases, with 11 bases spanning the gap. Germline assignment: CDR1 SGDLS and CDR2 YYNGEE. This CDR3 region has 14 residues. The CDR3 loop reads CASSVDPGRETQYF. The CDR3 DNA reads TGTGCCAGCAGCGTAGATCCCGGACGGGAGACCCAGTACTTC.

This clonotype has a handful of counts. This rearrangement joins TRBV28 to TRBJ2-1; maybe TRBD1 (6 bases). Trimming cost V 10 bases and J 4 bases, with 20 bases left between them. The CDR3 is made up of 15 amino acids. Germline V CDR1 and CDR2: MDHEN, SYDVKM. The CDR3 region is CATSPGRGRYNEQFF. In DNA, the CDR3 is TGTGCCACCTCCCCGGGCAGGGGCCGTTACAATGAGCAGTTCTTC.

The rearrangement uses TRBV30 and TRBJ1-5; D ambiguous. Looked up from germline, CDR1 is GTSNPN and CDR2 is SVGIG (reference sequence). This CDR3 has 14 residues. Trimming left V 0 bases short and J 4 bases short, with 10 bases between. CDR3 coding DNA: TGTGCCTGGAGTGTCGGGATTATAAATCAGCCCCAGCATTTT. Translating it yields CAWSVGIINQPQHF.

The chain uses TRBV5-8 and TRBJ2-3; perhaps TRBD2 as D (6 bases). The germline gives CDR1 SGHTS, CDR2 YDEGEE. The CDR3 extends over 16 amino acids. The V end was cut by 4 bases, the J end by 2 bases, with 17 bases between. As DNA, the CDR3 is TGTGCCAGCAGCGGAGGGGACCGGACGTCCACAGATACGCAGTATTTT. This codes for CASSGGDRTSTDTQYF. The whole variable domain, remainder taken from reference TRBV5-8 and TRBJ2-3, is EAGVTQSPTHLIKTRGQQATLRCSPISGHTSVYWYQQALGLGLQFLLWYDEGEERNRGNFPPRFSGRQFPNYSSELNVNALELEDSALYLCASSGGDRTSTDTQYFGPGTRLTVL.

The V gene is TRBV5-1, the J gene TRBJ2-7; no clear D gene. Germline lookup yields CDR1 SGHRS and CDR2 YFSETQ. CDR3 length: 11 amino acids. Trimming removed 3 bases from V and 5 bases from J, with 6 bases in between. The CDR3, as DNA: TGCGCCAGCAGCTGGCACGACGAGCAGTACTTC. This sequence encodes CASSWHDEQYF.

This clonotype was detected ten times or more. The genes are TRBV12-3 or TRBV12-4 and TRBJ1-6, with no clear D. Trimming pared 2 bases from V and 9 bases from J, leaving 11 bases between. The CDR3 length is 14 residues. The CDR3 DNA reads as TGTGCCAGCAGTTTACCCCTCCCGACTTCACCCCTCCACTTT. Protein product: CASSLPLPTSPLHF.

Only a few counts were recorded for this clonotype. V gene TRBV20-1 combines with J gene TRBJ1-5; no clear D gene. V dropped 3 bases and J dropped 2 bases, with 11 bases sitting between them. CDR1 is DFQATT, CDR2 SNEGSKA, per germline (reference sequence). The CDR3 runs to 14 residues. The CDR3: CSAREVRRNQPQHF. CDR3 DNA: TGCAGTGCTAGGGAAGTCCGACGCAATCAGCCCCAGCATTTT.

This chain links TRBV7-2 with TRBJ2-1; D remains unclear. With 4 bases removed from V and 5 bases from J, the gap between germline ends came to 9 bases. The CDR3 has 13 amino acids. Germline V gene lookup returns CDR1 SGHTA and CDR2 FQGNSA. The CDR3 sequence is CASSSSPNNEQFF. The DNA of the CDR3 is TGTGCCAGCAGCTCTTCACCCAACAATGAGCAGTTCTTC.

Only a few counts were recorded for this clonotype. The chain has TRBV18 and TRBJ1-1; TRBD1 might be the D (6 bases). Trimming left V 3 bases short and J 0 bases short, with 11 bases between. The CDR3 covers 15 residues. Germline CDR1 is KGHSH and CDR2 is LQKENI. CDR3 in amino acids: CASSPSGALNTEAFF. DNA of the CDR3: TGTGCCAGCTCACCGTCAGGGGCGCTGAACACTGAAGCTTTCTTT.

Ten or more counts support this clonotype. The rearrangement links TRBV5-4 to TRBJ2-2, with D possibly being TRBD1 (5 bases). Germline V gene data show CDR1 as SGHNT and CDR2 as YYREEE (reference sequence). V gave up 2 bases and J gave up 1 base, with 9 bases separating them. The CDR3 loop spans 15 amino acids. The CDR3 DNA sequence: TGTGCCAGCAGCTTCGGCACAGGGAACACCGGGGAGCTGTTTTTT. This encodes CASSFGTGNTGELFF.